The 22 T cell receptor beta chains reported below all come from one sample, sequenced in a study of cytomegalovirus exposure and HLA in healthy donors. The PCR had 60 Vbeta and 13 Jbeta primers. Measured with immunoSEQ multiplex PCR; TCRdb has only the in-frame clones, and not every one. The table includes roughly 130,000 clones, approximately 8.7% detected once. Sequencing used PBMCs. The source is a man aged 40-50 years in good health and CMV-seronegative.

The J gene is TRBJ1-4, the V gene TRBV27; 7 positions agree with TRBD1. The CDR3 is 14 residues long. With 3 bases clipped from V and 6 bases from J, the junction kept 4 bases outside the gene matches. Germline loops: CDR1 MNHEY, CDR2 SMNVEV (reference sequence). The CDR3 is CASSLAGGHEKLFF. CDR3 in DNA: TGTGCCAGCAGTTTGGCAGGGGGGCATGAAAAACTGTTTTTT.

The CDR3 is CASSSPLGLAGGDTQYF. In nucleotides, the CDR3 is TGTGCCAGCAGCTCACCGTTAGGACTAGCGGGGGGAGATACGCAGTATTTT. The chain joins TRBV5-4 to TRBJ2-3; 14 bases agree with TRBD2. In germline, CDR1 is SGHNT, CDR2 YYREEE (reference sequence). J lost 5 bases, V lost 3 bases, and 8 bases had no gene match. The CDR3 runs 17 residues.

The chain recombines TRBV2 with TRBJ1-2; 7 bases line up with TRBD1. With V trimmed by 6 bases and J by 4 bases, 5 bases remained unmatched. The CDR3 contains 13 residues. CDR1 and CDR2 (germline): SNHLY, FYNNEI. The DNA for the CDR3 is TGTGCCAGCAGAAGGGGGCCCAGCTATGGCTACACCTTC. Translating it yields CASRRGPSYGYTF.

This clone was observed a handful of times. This chain joins TRBV2 and TRBJ1-2, with D tentatively TRBD1 (6 bases). This CDR3 is 13 amino acids long. Deletions cut 6 bases from V and 7 bases from J, with 15 bases between. Germline lookup yields CDR1 SNHLY and CDR2 FYNNEI. The CDR3 DNA reads TGTGCCAGCAGGGACAGAGACGTTTTTGGCTACACCTTC. Amino acids: CASRDRDVFGYTF.

The V gene is TRBV10-2, the J gene TRBJ1-2; D remains unclear. Germline V gives CDR1 WSHSY, CDR2 SAAADI. This CDR3 contains 12 residues. V shed 3 bases and J shed 4 bases, with 6 bases lying between them. CDR3 nucleotides: TGCGCCAGCAGTGAAGGAGTCTATGGCTACACCTTC. Its protein product is CASSEGVYGYTF.

The CDR3 is CASSQGTATPAFQETQYF. The CDR3 region has the DNA TGCGCCAGCAGCCAAGGAACAGCTACTCCCGCCTTTCAAGAGACCCAGTACTTC. The J gene is TRBJ2-5, the V gene TRBV4-1; D is unresolved. The CDR3 is 18 residues long. With 1 base removed from V and 2 bases from J, the gap between germline ends came to 20 bases. The V gene's germline CDR1 is MGHRA and CDR2 YSYEKL.

The V and J genes are TRBV11-3 and TRBJ2-1; 8 nucleotides match TRBD2. The germline V gene encodes CDR1 SGHNT and CDR2 YENEEA. V dropped 3 bases and J dropped 6; count of bases not matched to a gene: 7. The CDR3 is 15 amino acids. CDR3 DNA sequence: TGTGCCAGCAGCTTCGCGGGGGGCCTCGGCAATGAGCAGTTCTTC. It yields the protein CASSFAGGLGNEQFF.

This clone was detected a few times. This sequence joins TRBV7-8 and TRBJ2-7; 8 positions match TRBD1. Germline trimming cut 8 bases from V and 3 bases from J; bases unmatched to any gene: 15. Germline V gene sequence: CDR1 SGHVS, CDR2 FQNEAQ. This CDR3 is built from 16 residues. CDR3 sequence reads: CASSARIQGVVYEQYF. CDR3 sequence (DNA): TGTGCCAGCTCAGCGAGGATACAGGGGGTTGTCTACGAGCAGTACTTC.

Only a few counts were recorded for this clone. The chain carries TRBV7-9 and TRBJ1-2, with D tentatively TRBD1 (5 bases). The germline gives CDR1 SEHNR, CDR2 FQNEAQ (reference sequence). This CDR3 spans 15 amino acids. The V end lost 1 base, the J end lost 5 bases, and 14 bases lay between the germline ends. Here the CDR3 DNA reads TGTGCCAGCAGCTTAGAGGGGAGGTCGAGTTATGGCTACACCTTC. The encoded protein is CASSLEGRSSYGYTF.

Here the CDR3 DNA reads TGTGCCAGCAGCCAAGTACAGGGGCCAGATACGCAGTATTTT. Translating gives CASSQVQGPDTQYF. The chain recombines TRBV14 with TRBJ2-3, with 7 bases matching TRBD1. The CDR3 length is 14 residues. V shed 1 base and J 4 bases; nucleotides not matched to a gene: 2. Per the germline V gene, CDR1 is SGHDN and CDR2 is FVKESK. Supplemented by reference TRBV14 and TRBJ2-3, the full variable domain reads EAGVTQFPSHSVIEKGQTVTLRCDPISGHDNLYWYRRVMGKEIKFLLHFVKESKQDESGMPNNRFLAERTGGTYSTLKVQPAELEDSGVYFCASSQVQGPDTQYFGPGTRLTVL.

The chain employs TRBV6-1 and TRBJ2-1; D possibly corresponds to TRBD1 (5 bases). V lost 2 bases and J lost 1, with 9 bases in between. This CDR3 comprises 15 residues. CDR1 and CDR2 from the germline V gene are MNHNS and SASEGT. Here the CDR3 DNA reads TGTGCCAGCAGTGAACCAGGGTTTTCCTACAATGAGCAGTTCTTC. Its translation: CASSEPGFSYNEQFF.

This clone has a handful of counts. V and J are TRBV19 and TRBJ2-7; no clear D gene. Germline lookup yields CDR1 LNHDA and CDR2 SQIVND (reference sequence). The length of the CDR3 is 15 residues. V shed 3 bases and J shed 0 bases, with 12 bases lying between them. The CDR3 here is CASSINGMSSYEQYF. In nucleotides, the CDR3 is TGTGCCAGTAGTATCAACGGTATGAGCTCCTACGAGCAGTACTTC.

This clone was counted only a few times. V gene TRBV6-5 combines with J gene TRBJ2-7; a weak D match, TRBD1 (6 bases). The CDR3 is 14 amino acids. Germline CDR1 is MNHEY and CDR2 is SVGAGI. Trimming took off 6 bases at V and 4 bases at J, with 16 bases between the two ends. Written as DNA, the CDR3 is TGTGCCAGCAGCCTCGGACAGAGGGCATACGAGCAGTACTTC. Amino acids: CASSLGQRAYEQYF.

The sample holds a few counts of this clone. The rearrangement joins TRBV6-1 to TRBJ1-6; the D is unclear. With 1 base removed from V and 10 bases from J, the gap between germline ends came to 5 bases. The CDR3 spans 12 residues. Germline V lookup: CDR1 MNHNS, CDR2 SASEGT. The CDR3 bases are TGTGCCAGCAGTGAAGGGGCCTCACCCCTCCACTTT. Translating gives CASSEGASPLHF.

This clone was seen more than once but under ten times. The V gene is TRBV30, the J gene TRBJ1-1, with TRBD1 as a possible D gene (5 bases). Per germline, CDR1 GTSNPN and CDR2 SVGIG (reference sequence). This CDR3 contains 13 residues. V lost 2 bases, J lost 0 bases, and 7 bases lay in between. CDR3 amino acids: CAWSTGLNTEAFF. The CDR3 nucleotides read TGTGCCTGGAGTACAGGACTGAACACTGAAGCTTTCTTT.

This chain uses TRBV4-2 with TRBJ2-5; 9 bases fit TRBD2. The CDR3 runs 15 residues. CDR1 and CDR2 (germline): LGHNA, YNFKEQ. The ends lost 3 bases at V and 0 bases at J; junction bases unmatched: 2. The CDR3 DNA reads TGTGCCAGCAGCCAGAAGCGGGGGGACCAAGAGACCCAGTACTTC. It translates to CASSQKRGDQETQYF.

The chain carries TRBV19 and TRBJ2-7; TRBD1 is a possible D gene (5 bases). V was clipped by 2 bases and J by 2 bases, with 13 bases between them. The V gene's germline CDR1 is LNHDA and CDR2 SQIVND (reference sequence). This CDR3 is 15 amino acids long. As DNA, the CDR3 is TGTGCCAGTAGTATATCAAGGGGCCGGCCCTACGAGCAGTACTTC. It codes for CASSISRGRPYEQYF.

The V gene is TRBV6-6, the J gene TRBJ1-4; D may be TRBD1 (6 bases). CDR3 length equals 13 residues. CDR1 is MNHNY, CDR2 SVGAGI, per germline (reference sequence). With 9 bases removed from V and 2 bases from J, the gap between germline ends came to 10 bases. The CDR3 loop is CARRGGTNEKLFF. The DNA of the CDR3 is TGTGCCAGAAGGGGGGGGACTAATGAAAAACTGTTTTTT.

There are a few counts of this clone. The chain has TRBV7-9 and TRBJ2-5; D is ambiguous. Germline V CDR1 and CDR2: SEHNR, FQNEAQ (reference sequence). This CDR3 is built from 14 residues. V was clipped by 2 bases and J by 1 base, with 8 bases between them. CDR3 sequence: CASSLLASQETQYF. The CDR3 DNA is TGTGCCAGCAGCTTACTTGCCAGCCAAGAGACCCAGTACTTC. Drawing the rest from reference TRBV7-9 and TRBJ2-5, the complete variable domain is DTGVSQNPRHKITKRGQNVTFRCDPISEHNRLYWYRQTLGQGPEFLTYFQNEAQLEKSRLLSDRFSAERPKGSFSTLEIQRTEQGDSAMYLCASSLLASQETQYFGPGTRLLVL.

V gene TRBV19 combines with J gene TRBJ2-5; D might be TRBD2 (6 bases). The length of the CDR3 is 14 residues. V lost 1 base and J 5 bases, leaving 11 bases between the germline ends. Germline V gene sequence: CDR1 LNHDA, CDR2 SQIVND (reference sequence). CDR3 nucleotides: TGTGCCAGTAGTATAGTCCCAGGGAGGGAGACCCAGTACTTC. Protein: CASSIVPGRETQYF. Full variable domain (rest looked up from reference TRBV19 and TRBJ2-5): DGGITQSPKYLFRKEGQNVTLSCEQNLNHDAMYWYRQDPGQGLRLIYYSQIVNDFQKGDIAEGYSVSREKKESFPLTVTSAQKNPTAFYLCASSIVPGRETQYFGPGTRLLVL.

This clone was counted only a few times. The V gene is TRBV2, the J gene TRBJ2-1; 8 bases map to TRBD1. The CDR3 runs to 15 residues. Germline lookup yields CDR1 SNHLY and CDR2 FYNNEI. After removal of 7 bases from V and 2 bases from J, the junction contained 7 bases not matched to a gene. The CDR3 nucleotides are TGTGCCAGCAAAGAGGACAGGGTCCCCTACAATGAGCAGTTCTTC. It yields the protein CASKEDRVPYNEQFF. The complete variable domain, with remaining parts taken from reference TRBV2 and TRBJ2-1, reads EPEVTQTPSHQVTQMGQEVILRCVPISNHLYFYWYRQILGQKVEFLVSFYNNEISEKSEIFDDQFSVERPDGSNFTLKIRSTKLEDSAMYFCASKEDRVPYNEQFFGPGTRLTVL.

J is TRBJ1-6 and V is TRBV30; the match to TRBD1 covers 9 bases. The V gene end was trimmed by 5 bases and the J gene end by 7 bases; junction bases not matched to a gene: 3. CDR1 and CDR2 from the germline V gene are GTSNPN and SVGIG (reference sequence). CDR3 length: 13 amino acids. The CDR3 here is CAWVTGGNSPLHF. The CDR3 DNA reads TGTGCCTGGGTGACAGGGGGGAATTCACCCCTCCACTTT.